What follows are 7 T cell receptor beta chains derived from one specimen sequenced in a study of graft-versus-host responses after intestinal transplantation. Clones were read by immunoSEQ multiplex PCR, and TCRdb kept only the in-frame ones, dropping some. This repertoire shows some 110,000 clones, more than 80% found once; its top ten account for about 0.25%. These receptors have no known antigen. The material was unstimulated CD4+ T cells sorted from spleen or lymph node cells, obtained before transplant. These receptors were obtained from a human donor who was the organ donor for an intestinal transplant.

V usage is TRBV5-1 and J usage is TRBJ2-7; TRBD1 aligns across 11 bases. CDR3 length: 17 residues. V shed 5 bases, J shed 6 bases, and the junction held 16 bases outside the gene matches. Germline CDR1 reads SGHRS; CDR2 reads YFSETQ. The CDR3 protein is CASSLSGTGGVKGEQYF. In DNA, the CDR3 is TGCGCCAGCAGTCTATCCGGGACAGGGGGAGTTAAGGGCGAGCAGTACTTC.

The chain carries TRBV6-1 and TRBJ2-1, with D uncertain. The V end lost 4 bases, the J end lost 2 bases, and 6 bases lay between the germline ends. The CDR3 is 13 amino acids. Germline V lookup: CDR1 MNHNS, CDR2 SASEGT. The DNA of the CDR3 is TGTGCCAGCAGTGGTCAGACCTACAATGAGCAGTTCTTC. This codes for CASSGQTYNEQFF.

V gene TRBV28 combines with J gene TRBJ2-1; TRBD1 matches 7 bases. The V and J ends lost 1 base and 6 bases, in that order; junction bases with no gene match: 6. Germline values: CDR1 MDHEN, CDR2 SYDVKM. The CDR3 sequence is 15 residues long. The CDR3 spells CASSLSGGMANEQFF. The CDR3 DNA is TGTGCCAGCAGTTTATCAGGGGGAATGGCCAATGAGCAGTTCTTC.

The V gene is TRBV20-1, the J gene TRBJ2-3; D is perhaps TRBD1 (5 bases). V gave up 6 bases and J gave up 8 bases, with 12 bases separating them. CDR1 DFQATT and CDR2 SNEGSKA come from the germline V gene (reference sequence). The CDR3 consists of 11 residues. The CDR3 loop reads CSAGFRGTQYF. The CDR3 nucleotides read TGCAGTGCCGGGTTTAGGGGTACGCAGTATTTT.

The chain uses TRBV6-5 and TRBJ1-2, with 7 nucleotides matching TRBD1. The V segment lost 5 bases and the J segment 7 bases; nucleotides outside the gene matches: 10. CDR3 length: 14 amino acids. Germline CDR1 MNHEY, CDR2 SVGAGI. The CDR3 coding sequence is TGTGCCAGCAGTCGCCGGGACAGCCTAACTGGCTACACCTTC. This encodes CASSRRDSLTGYTF.

The chain combines TRBV19 with TRBJ1-2; TRBD1 agrees at 8 bases. The V gene end was trimmed by 3 bases and the J gene end by 3 bases; junction bases not matched to a gene: 3. CDR3 length: 14 amino acids. Germline V gene data show CDR1 as LNHDA and CDR2 as SQIVND (reference sequence). CDR3 region: CASSMTGVHYGYTF. As DNA, the CDR3 is TGTGCCAGTAGTATGACAGGGGTCCACTATGGCTACACCTTC.

J is TRBJ1-6 and V is TRBV7-2; possibly TRBD1 for D (6 bases). V lost 5 bases, J lost 5 bases, and 13 bases lay in between. Germline values: CDR1 SGHTA, CDR2 FQGNSA. The CDR3 runs to 15 residues. The CDR3 DNA follows: TGTGCCAGCAGCCCAGACAGGTCCAATAATTCACCCCTCCACTTT. Its translation: CASSPDRSNNSPLHF. Looking up the rest from reference TRBV7-2 and TRBJ1-6 gives the full variable domain: GAGVSQSPSNKVTEKGKDVELRCDPISGHTALYWYRQSLGQGLEFLIYFQGNSAPDKSGLPSDRFSAERTGGSVSTLTIQRTQQEDSAVYLCASSPDRSNNSPLHFGNGTRLTVT.